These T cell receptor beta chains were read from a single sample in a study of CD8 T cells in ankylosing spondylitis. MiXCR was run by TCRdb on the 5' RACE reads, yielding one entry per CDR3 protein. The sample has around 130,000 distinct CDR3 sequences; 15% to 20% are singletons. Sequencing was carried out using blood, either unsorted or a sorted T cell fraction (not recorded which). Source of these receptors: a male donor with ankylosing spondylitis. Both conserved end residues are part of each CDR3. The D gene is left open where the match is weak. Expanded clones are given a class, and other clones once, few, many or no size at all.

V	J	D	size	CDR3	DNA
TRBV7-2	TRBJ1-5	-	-	CASSLGTDNQPQHF	TGTGCCAGCAGCTTAGGGACAGACAATCAGCCCCAGCATTTT
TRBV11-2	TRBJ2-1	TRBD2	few	CASSLGTSGRAGSYNEQFF	TGTGCCAGCAGCTTAGGGACTAGCGGGAGGGCCGGCTCCTACAATGAGCAGTTCTTC
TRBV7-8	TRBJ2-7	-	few	CASSLPLGWEQYF	TGTGCCAGCAGCTTACCCCTGGGTTGGGAGCAGTACTTC
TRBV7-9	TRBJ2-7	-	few	CASSLRTAGEQYF	TGTGCCAGCAGCCTACGGACGGCGGGCGAGCAGTACTTC
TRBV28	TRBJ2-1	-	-	CASSFSPRDNLLYNEQFF	TGTGCCAGCAGTTTCTCCCCCCGAGACAACCTTCTCTACAATGAGCAGTTCTTC
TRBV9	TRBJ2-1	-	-	CASSAWLDPQQFF	TGTGCCAGCAGCGCATGGCTAGACCCCCAGCAGTTCTTC
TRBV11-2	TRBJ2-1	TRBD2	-	CASRTTGRTSGPIVNEQFF	TGTGCCAGCAGAACTACCGGCCGGACTAGCGGGCCCATCGTGAATGAGCAGTTCTTC
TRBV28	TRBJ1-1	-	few	CASSFWGTEAFF	TGTGCCAGCAGTTTTTGGGGCACTGAAGCTTTCTTT
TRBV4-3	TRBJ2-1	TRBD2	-	CASSQVSGIGDEQFF	TGCGCCAGCAGCCAAGTCAGCGGGATTGGCGATGAGCAGTTCTTC
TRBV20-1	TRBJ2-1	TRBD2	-	CSAREFWREDYNEQFF	TGCAGTGCTAGAGAGTTTTGGCGGGAGGACTACAATGAGCAGTTCTTC
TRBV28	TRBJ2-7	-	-	CATSQGFPYEQYF	TGTGCCACCTCACAGGGCTTCCCCTACGAGCAGTACTTC
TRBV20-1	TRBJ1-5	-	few	CSARDSQGFSNQPQHF	TGCAGTGCTAGAGATTCCCAGGGCTTCAGCAATCAGCCCCAGCATTTT
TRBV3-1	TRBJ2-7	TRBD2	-	CASSQRLAGGYEQYF	TGTGCCAGCAGCCAAAGACTAGCGGGAGGCTACGAGCAGTACTTC
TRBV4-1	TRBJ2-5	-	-	CASSQGTADKETQYF	TGCGCCAGCAGCCAAGGGACAGCCGATAAAGAGACCCAGTACTTC
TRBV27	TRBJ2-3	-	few	CASGPTDTQYF	TGTGCCAGCGGGCCGACGGATACGCAGTATTTT
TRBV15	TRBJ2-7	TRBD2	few	CATSRRLAGDNEQYF	TGTGCCACCAGCAGGCGACTAGCGGGAGATAACGAGCAGTACTTC
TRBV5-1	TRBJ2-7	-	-	CASSLGPDEQYF	TGCGCCAGCAGCTTGGGGCCGGACGAGCAGTACTTC
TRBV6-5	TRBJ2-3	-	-	CASSYGTRRGTQYF	TGTGCCAGCAGTTACGGGACTCGGAGGGGTACGCAGTATTTT
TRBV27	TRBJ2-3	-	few	CASSLYWTTRTDTQYF	TGTGCCAGCAGTTTATATTGGACCACGAGGACAGATACGCAGTATTTT
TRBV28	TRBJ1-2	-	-	CASTFSPLNYGYTF	TGTGCCAGCACCTTCTCCCCCCTTAACTATGGCTACACCTTC
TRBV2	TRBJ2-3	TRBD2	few	CASSERLAGRGATDTQYF	TGTGCCAGCAGTGAACGTCTAGCGGGGAGAGGGGCCACAGATACGCAGTATTTT
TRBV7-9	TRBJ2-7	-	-	CASSLMTGYHEQYF	TGTGCCAGCAGCTTAATGACGGGTTACCACGAGCAGTACTTC
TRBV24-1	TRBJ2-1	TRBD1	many	CATSRQGDMSNEQFF	TGTGCCACCAGCAGACAGGGGGATATGTCCAATGAGCAGTTCTTC
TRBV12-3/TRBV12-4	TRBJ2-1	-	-	CASRLWQGLYNEQFF	TGTGCCAGCAGGTTATGGCAGGGCCTTTACAATGAGCAGTTCTTC
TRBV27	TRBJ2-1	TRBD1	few	CASSLGQGRNEQFF	TGTGCCAGCAGTTTAGGACAGGGTCGCAATGAGCAGTTCTTC
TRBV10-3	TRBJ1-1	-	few	CAIRGAPRTEAFF	TGTGCCATCAGGGGGGCCCCACGCACCGAAGCTTTCTTT
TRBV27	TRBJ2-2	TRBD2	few	CASASLAGVLAGELFF	TGTGCCTCAGCTTCCTTAGCGGGAGTTTTAGCCGGGGAGCTGTTTTTT
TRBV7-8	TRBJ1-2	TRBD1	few	CASSTLPGQAQGYGYTF	TGTGCCAGCAGCACGCTACCGGGACAGGCGCAGGGCTATGGCTACACCTTC
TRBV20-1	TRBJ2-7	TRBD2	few	CSALPGLAGFYYEQYF	TGCAGTGCTCTTCCGGGACTAGCGGGATTTTACTACGAGCAGTACTTC
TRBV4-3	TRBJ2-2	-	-	CASSQALSENTGELFF	TGCGCCAGCAGCCAGGCTCTTAGTGAGAACACCGGGGAGCTGTTTTTT
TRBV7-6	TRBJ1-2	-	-	CASSPQGQHGYTF	TGTGCCAGCAGCCCCCAGGGGCAGCATGGCTACACCTTC
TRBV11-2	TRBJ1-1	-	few	CASSLYPGNTEAFF	TGTGCCAGCAGCTTATATCCGGGGAACACTGAAGCTTTCTTT
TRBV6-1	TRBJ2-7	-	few	CASSNARKGYEQYF	TGTGCCAGCAGTAACGCAAGGAAGGGCTACGAGCAGTACTTC
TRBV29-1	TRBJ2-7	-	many	CSVVPGHSYEQYF	TGCAGCGTTGTCCCAGGGCACTCCTACGAGCAGTACTTC
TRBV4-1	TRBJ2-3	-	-	CASSQGGSDTQYF	TGCGCCAGCAGCCAAGGCGGGTCAGATACGCAGTATTTT
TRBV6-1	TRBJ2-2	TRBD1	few	CASRKDRGNTGELFF	TGTGCCAGCAGAAAGGACAGGGGCAACACCGGGGAGCTGTTTTTT
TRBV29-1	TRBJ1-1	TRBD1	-	CSGGQSNTEAFF	TGCAGCGGGGGACAGTCGAACACTGAAGCTTTCTTT
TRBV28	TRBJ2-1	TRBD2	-	CASSSGRANNEQFF	TGTGCCAGCAGTAGCGGGAGGGCCAACAATGAGCAGTTCTTC
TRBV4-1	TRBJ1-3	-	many	CASSQDRGSGNTIYF	TGCGCCAGCAGCCAAGACCGAGGCTCTGGAAACACCATATATTTT
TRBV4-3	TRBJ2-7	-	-	CASSPASWGSTLYEQYF	TGCGCCAGCAGCCCTGCCAGCTGGGGGAGTACCCTATACGAGCAGTACTTC
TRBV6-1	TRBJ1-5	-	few	CASRTGSRAKNQPQHF	TGTGCCAGCAGAACCGGGAGCCGGGCAAAGAATCAGCCCCAGCATTTT
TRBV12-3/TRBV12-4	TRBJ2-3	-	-	CASSLRLVGTDVTQYF	TGTGCCAGCAGTTTACGGCTAGTGGGAACAGATGTTACGCAGTATTTT
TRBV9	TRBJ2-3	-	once	CASSVGGPQYF	TGTGCCAGCAGCGTAGGGGGACCCCAGTATTTT
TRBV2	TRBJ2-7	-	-	CASRKPPSFYEQYF	TGTGCCAGCAGAAAGCCTCCGTCTTTCTACGAGCAGTACTTC
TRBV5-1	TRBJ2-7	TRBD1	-	CASSNRDRAWDVQYF	TGCGCCAGCAGCAACCGGGACAGGGCGTGGGATGTGCAGTACTTC
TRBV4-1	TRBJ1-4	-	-	CASSQYIRQHAVTNEKLFF	TGCGCCAGCAGCCAGTATATAAGACAGCACGCTGTAACTAATGAAAAACTGTTTTTT
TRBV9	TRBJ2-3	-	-	CASSVRSDTQYF	TGTGCCAGCAGCGTGAGGTCAGATACGCAGTATTTT
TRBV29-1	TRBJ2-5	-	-	CSVKGETQYF	TGCAGCGTTAAGGGAGAGACCCAGTACTTC